This entry lists 31 T cell receptor beta chains sequenced from one sample in a study of identifying expanded T cells in peripheral blood. Produced via immunoSEQ multiplex PCR; TCRdb's table is partial and in-frame only. The table includes 85,000 to 95,000 clones, around nine tenths detected once. Material for sequencing was blood. Receptor source: a person aged 18 to 70 in good health.

This sequence joins TRBV19 and TRBJ1-1; D is perhaps TRBD1 (5 bases). Germline V gene sequence: CDR1 LNHDA, CDR2 SQIVND (reference sequence). The V and J ends lost 4 bases and 0 bases respectively, with 9 bases between them. There are 14 residues in the CDR3. The CDR3 here is CASSTREVNTEAFF. The CDR3, as DNA: TGTGCCAGTAGTACCAGGGAGGTGAACACTGAAGCTTTCTTT.

The chain recombines TRBV7-3 with TRBJ2-2; D not resolved. This CDR3 is 13 amino acids long. Germline V gene sequence: CDR1 SGHTA, CDR2 FQGTGA. V was shortened by 1 base and J by 7 bases, with 7 bases between the two germline ends. The CDR3 DNA sequence: TGTGCCAGCAGCTTAAGTGGGATCGGGGAGCTGTTTTTT. Protein product: CASSLSGIGELFF.

V and J are TRBV28 and TRBJ2-1; 8 nucleotides agree with TRBD1. CDR3 length equals 15 residues. Per the germline V gene, CDR1 is MDHEN and CDR2 is SYDVKM. Germline trimming cut 2 bases from V and 4 bases from J; bases unmatched to any gene: 4. Here the CDR3 reads CASSLPGQVYNEQFF. The CDR3 DNA sequence: TGTGCCAGCAGTTTACCGGGACAGGTTTACAATGAGCAGTTCTTC. Full variable domain (outside the CDR3, taken from reference TRBV28 and TRBJ2-1): DVKVTQSSRYLVKRTGEKVFLECVQDMDHENMFWYRQDPGLGLRLIYFSYDVKMKEKGDIPEGYSVSREKKERFSLILESASTNQTSMYLCASSLPGQVYNEQFFGPGTRLTVL.

The chain links TRBV2 to TRBJ2-7; D is possibly TRBD1 (6 bases). The CDR3 runs to 17 residues. Germline assignment: CDR1 SNHLY and CDR2 FYNNEI. The germline V and J ends were trimmed by 0 bases and 1 base, with 16 bases remaining between them. CDR3 sequence reads: CASSEAPGQQFSYEQYF. CDR3 in DNA: TGTGCCAGCAGTGAAGCGCCCGGACAGCAGTTTTCCTACGAGCAGTACTTC.

The chain uses TRBV6-5 and TRBJ1-2; TRBD1 aligns across 7 bases. V lost 6 bases to trimming and J lost 4 bases; unmatched junction nucleotides: 5. The CDR3 consists of 13 residues. Germline CDR1 reads MNHEY; CDR2 reads SVGAGI. CDR3 coding DNA: TGTGCCAGCAGAAATAGACAGGGCTATGGCTACACCTTC. This translates into CASRNRQGYGYTF.

V and J are TRBV5-1 and TRBJ1-1; D perhaps matches TRBD1 (6 bases). V lost 5 bases to trimming and J lost 8 bases, with 16 bases between them. CDR3 size: 13 residues. The germline V gene encodes CDR1 SGHRS and CDR2 YFSETQ. The CDR3 nucleotides are TGCGCCAGCAGTTTTGGGGGAGGACAGGAAGCTTTCTTT. Amino acids: CASSFGGGQEAFF.

The rearrangement uses TRBV27 and TRBJ2-2; D is unclear. The V end was cut by 3 bases, the J end by 0 bases, with 5 bases between. CDR1 MNHEY and CDR2 SMNVEV come from the germline V gene (reference sequence). This CDR3 is 14 amino acids long. CDR3 region: CASSFLPNTGELFF. Here the CDR3 DNA reads TGTGCCAGCAGTTTCCTACCGAACACCGGGGAGCTGTTTTTT.

V gene TRBV7-8 combines with J gene TRBJ2-1; TRBD1 might be the D (6 bases). CDR3 length: 14 residues. Per the germline V gene, CDR1 is SGHVS and CDR2 is FQNEAQ. The germline V and J ends were trimmed by 1 base and 7 bases, with 11 bases remaining between them. As DNA, the CDR3 is TGTGCCAGCAGCTTAGGGGGGCCCGGTAATGAGCAGTTCTTC. It translates to CASSLGGPGNEQFF.

The chain has TRBV30 and TRBJ2-5; D not resolved. Trimming left V 0 bases short and J 3 bases short, with 17 bases between. The CDR3 has 16 residues. CDR1 and CDR2 from the germline V gene are GTSNPN and SVGIG (reference sequence). This CDR3 is CAWSVLSNKFEETQYF. CDR3 DNA sequence: TGTGCCTGGAGTGTACTTAGCAATAAATTTGAAGAGACCCAGTACTTC.

Concerning this clone itself: This sample also contains other DNA sequences that code for the same CDR3. V is TRBV27 and J is TRBJ2-5; no firm D call. V lost 2 bases, J lost 5 bases, and 3 bases lay in between. Germline assignment: CDR1 MNHEY and CDR2 SMNVEV (reference sequence). The length of the CDR3 is 11 residues. CDR3 DNA sequence: TGTGCCAGCAGTTTAGGCGAGACCCAGTACTTC. Its translation is CASSLGETQYF.

The rearrangement uses TRBV11-2 and TRBJ1-1; a weak D match, TRBD1 (5 bases). CDR1 and CDR2 from the germline V gene are SGHAT and FQNNGV. CDR3 length: 14 residues. V dropped 2 bases and J dropped 5 bases, with 12 bases sitting between them. CDR3 DNA sequence: TGTGCCAGCAGCTTATCGTTCAGGGATACTGAAGCTTTCTTT. Protein product: CASSLSFRDTEAFF.

This rearrangement joins TRBV2 to TRBJ1-2; 7 positions agree with TRBD1. This CDR3 comprises 13 residues. J lost 4 bases, V lost 6 bases, and 5 bases had no gene match. The V gene's germline CDR1 is SNHLY and CDR2 FYNNEI. The CDR3 loop reads CASRDGQVYGYTF. The CDR3, as DNA: TGTGCCAGCAGGGACGGACAGGTCTATGGCTACACCTTC.

The chain is built from TRBV5-1 and TRBJ2-3, with 14 positions matching TRBD2. CDR1 and CDR2 (germline): SGHRS, YFSETQ. The CDR3 contains 17 residues. V shed 6 bases, J shed 5 bases, and the junction held 11 bases outside the gene matches. In DNA form, the CDR3 reads TGCGCCAGCACCCTAGGGACTAGCGGGAGAATGGGAGATACGCAGTATTTT. Protein sequence: CASTLGTSGRMGDTQYF.

The chain combines TRBV5-1 with TRBJ1-3, with TRBD1 as a possible D gene (6 bases). Germline V gene data show CDR1 as SGHRS and CDR2 as YFSETQ. The V gene lost 0 bases and the J gene lost 0 bases, with 10 bases spanning the gap. This CDR3 contains 16 residues. The CDR3 loop is CASSLDRALSGNTIYF. CDR3 sequence (DNA): TGCGCCAGCAGCTTGGACAGGGCACTCTCTGGAAACACCATATATTTT.

In this sample, this clone turned up once. Different DNA sequences within this sample yield the same CDR3. This chain links TRBV5-6 with TRBJ2-5, with no clear D. Germline assignment: CDR1 SGHDT and CDR2 YYEEEE. The V and J ends lost 4 bases and 0 bases respectively, with 7 bases between them. The CDR3 spans 13 residues. CDR3 sequence (DNA): TGTGCCAGCAGCAAAGATTACCAAGAGACCCAGTACTTC. Protein product: CASSKDYQETQYF.

This rearrangement joins TRBV19 to TRBJ2-3; TRBD2 agrees at 10 bases. Unmatched junction bases numbered 6, after V lost 3 bases and J lost 6 bases. The germline gives CDR1 LNHDA, CDR2 SQIVND (reference sequence). The CDR3 runs to 15 residues. The CDR3 region has the DNA TGTGCCAGTAGTATGCCTAGCGGGAGCCGGGATACGCAGTATTTT. Translated: CASSMPSGSRDTQYF.

The chain uses TRBV19 and TRBJ2-5; D unresolved. CDR1 and CDR2 from the germline V gene are LNHDA and SQIVND (reference sequence). The CDR3 consists of 13 residues. Trimming removed 9 bases from V and 3 bases from J, with 14 bases in between. In DNA, the CDR3 is TGTGCCAGCGCCCCGGGTAGGGAAGAGACCCAGTACTTC. The encoded protein is CASAPGREETQYF.

The CDR3 DNA follows: TGTGCCAGCAGCTTAGATCCCACGACTAGGGCCTACGAGCAGTACTTC. Protein product: CASSLDPTTRAYEQYF. J is TRBJ2-7 and V is TRBV7-2; D perhaps matches TRBD2 (6 bases). The CDR3 totals 16 residues. CDR1 is SGHTA and CDR2 is FQGNSA in the germline V gene. Trimming stripped 1 base from V and 2 bases from J, with 15 bases between.

The chain uses TRBV6-4 and TRBJ1-2; unclear D gene. This CDR3 spans 16 amino acids. CDR1 is MRHNA and CDR2 is SNTAGT in the germline V gene. V lost 0 bases, J lost 4 bases, and 15 bases lay in between. This CDR3 reads CASSDSDRRAFYGYTF. The CDR3 nucleotides are TGTGCCAGCAGTGACTCGGACCGGCGTGCCTTCTATGGCTACACCTTC.

The chain has TRBV5-6 and TRBJ2-7; 7 bases line up with TRBD1. The CDR3 is 13 amino acids. With V trimmed by 5 bases and J by 5 bases, 7 bases remained unmatched. Per germline, CDR1 SGHDT and CDR2 YYEEEE. CDR3 DNA sequence: TGTGCCAGCAGACCCACAGGGGTCCACGAGCAGTACTTC. This gives the protein CASRPTGVHEQYF.

The V call is TRBV27, the J call TRBJ1-1; the D is unclear. The germline gives CDR1 MNHEY, CDR2 SMNVEV (reference sequence). The CDR3 spans 11 residues. The germline V and J ends were trimmed by 8 bases and 8 bases, with 12 bases remaining between them. The CDR3 protein is CASGHPGEAFF. The CDR3 DNA reads TGTGCCAGCGGCCACCCCGGCGAAGCTTTCTTT.

The chain recombines TRBV7-8 with TRBJ2-1, with 8 bases matching TRBD1. CDR1 SGHVS and CDR2 FQNEAQ come from the germline V gene. The CDR3 consists of 16 residues. The ends lost 2 bases at V and 8 bases at J; junction bases unmatched: 11. CDR3: CASSLLTGGNVDEQFF. CDR3 nucleotide sequence: TGTGCCAGCAGCTTACTCACAGGGGGGAATGTCGATGAGCAGTTCTTC.

The V call is TRBV30, the J call TRBJ2-1, with 7 bases matching TRBD2. Per germline, CDR1 GTSNPN and CDR2 SVGIG (reference sequence). The CDR3 loop spans 15 amino acids. The V gene end was trimmed by 1 base and the J gene end by 7 bases; junction bases not matched to a gene: 10. This chain's CDR3 is CAWSGRGGSRNEQFF. The DNA of the CDR3 is TGTGCCTGGAGTGGAAGGGGCGGGAGTAGGAATGAGCAGTTCTTC.

The genes are TRBV2 and TRBJ1-1, with D maybe TRBD1 (6 bases). V was clipped by 5 bases and J by 3 bases, with 13 bases between them. The CDR3 is 14 residues long. CDR1 is SNHLY and CDR2 is FYNNEI in the germline V gene. CDR3: CASSNRELDTEAFF. Here the CDR3 DNA reads TGTGCCAGCAGTAACAGGGAACTTGACACTGAAGCTTTCTTT. Supplemented by reference TRBV2 and TRBJ1-1, the full variable domain reads EPEVTQTPSHQVTQMGQEVILRCVPISNHLYFYWYRQILGQKVEFLVSFYNNEISEKSEIFDDQFSVERPDGSNFTLKIRSTKLEDSAMYFCASSNRELDTEAFFGQGTRLTVV.

This chain uses TRBV5-1 with TRBJ2-3; 9 positions match TRBD1. V dropped 0 bases and J dropped 5; count of bases not matched to a gene: 10. Germline V CDR1 and CDR2: SGHRS, YFSETQ. The CDR3 is made up of 17 amino acids. CDR3 in DNA: TGCGCCAGCAGCTTGGCTCAACTACAGGGGGCCGTAGATACGCAGTATTTT. It yields the protein CASSLAQLQGAVDTQYF.

This clone has only one observation. The V gene is TRBV27, the J gene TRBJ2-3; D possibly corresponds to TRBD2 (5 bases). Germline V gives CDR1 MNHEY, CDR2 SMNVEV (reference sequence). Trimming stripped 5 bases from V and 0 bases from J, with 18 bases between. The CDR3 loop spans 17 amino acids. The CDR3 spells CASSPRGGPTSTDTQYF. The CDR3 nucleotides are TGTGCCAGCAGTCCCCGTGGAGGCCCGACTAGCACAGATACGCAGTATTTT.

The chain links TRBV5-4 to TRBJ2-7, with D maybe TRBD1 (6 bases). V was cut by 4 bases and J by 4 bases, with 12 bases left in between. The CDR3 contains 13 residues. CDR1 and CDR2 (germline): SGHNT, YYREEE (reference sequence). The CDR3 reads CASSTGQSYEQYF. CDR3 in DNA: TGTGCCAGCAGCACAGGACAGTCGTACGAGCAGTACTTC.

V usage is TRBV27 and J usage is TRBJ2-7, with 11 positions matching TRBD1. V shed 2 bases, J shed 6 bases, and the junction held 0 bases outside the gene matches. The length of the CDR3 is 13 residues. The V gene's germline CDR1 is MNHEY and CDR2 SMNVEV (reference sequence). The CDR3 sequence is CASSLGTGGEQYF. In DNA form, the CDR3 reads TGTGCCAGCAGTTTAGGGACAGGGGGCGAGCAGTACTTC.

The chain carries TRBV7-3 and TRBJ2-7; 12 bases are a match to TRBD2. Germline values: CDR1 SGHTA, CDR2 FQGTGA. Trimming at V came to 6 bases and at J to 6 bases, leaving 15 bases not matched to a gene. The CDR3 runs 17 residues. Here the CDR3 DNA reads TGTGCCAGCAGTTTAGCGACCCCTAGCGGGGGGGCCCCCGAGCAGTACTTC. Its translation: CASSLATPSGGAPEQYF.

The CDR3 region is CAWSVEGDTQYF. CDR3 nucleotides: TGTGCCTGGAGTGTAGAGGGAGATACGCAGTATTTT. The V call is TRBV30, the J call TRBJ2-3; tentatively, D is TRBD2 (5 bases). The CDR3 totals 12 residues. In germline, CDR1 is GTSNPN, CDR2 SVGIG (reference sequence). Trimming took off 0 bases at V and 5 bases at J, with 6 bases between the two ends.

The table lists this clone with a count of one. J is TRBJ2-7 and V is TRBV15, with D unresolved. The germline V and J ends were trimmed by 1 base and 1 base, with 11 bases remaining between them. Looked up from germline, CDR1 is LNHNV and CDR2 is YYDKDF (reference sequence). This CDR3 is built from 15 residues. The CDR3 nucleotides read TGTGCCACCAGCAGAGCTCCTCAGACGTCCTACGAGCAGTACTTC. This sequence encodes CATSRAPQTSYEQYF.